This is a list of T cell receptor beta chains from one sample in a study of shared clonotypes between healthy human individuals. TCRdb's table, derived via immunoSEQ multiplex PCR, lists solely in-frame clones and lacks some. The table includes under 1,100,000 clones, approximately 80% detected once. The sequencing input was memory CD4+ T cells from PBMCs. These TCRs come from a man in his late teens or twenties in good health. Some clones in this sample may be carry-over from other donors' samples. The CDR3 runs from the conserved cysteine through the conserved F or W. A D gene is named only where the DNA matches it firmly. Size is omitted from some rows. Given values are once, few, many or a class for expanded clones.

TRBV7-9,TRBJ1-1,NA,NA,TGTGCCAGCAGCTTAGTTTGGGGATCCGCTGAAGCTTTCTTT,CASSLVWGSAEAFF
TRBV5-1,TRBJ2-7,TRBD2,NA,TGCGCCAGCAAATTACGTTGGAGCCGAGCGGGAGTGGGCGAGCAGTACTTC,CASKLRWSRAGVGEQYF
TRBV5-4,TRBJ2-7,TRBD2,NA,TGTGCCAGCAGCTCTGGGACTACGAGGTACGAGCAGTACTTC,CASSSGTTRYEQYF
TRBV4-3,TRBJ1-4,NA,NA,TGCGCCAGCAGCCGGGCCGGGACCCGACGGGCTAATGAAAAACTGTTTTTT,CASSRAGTRRANEKLFF
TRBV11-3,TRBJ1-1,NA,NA,TGTGCCAGCAGCCCGGGACTTTCGGGGACTGAAGCTTTCTTT,CASSPGLSGTEAFF
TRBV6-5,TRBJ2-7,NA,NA,TGTGCCAGCAGTGGGTCGACAGCCTACGAGCAGTACTTC,CASSGSTAYEQYF
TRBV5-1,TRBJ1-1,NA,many,TGCGCCAGCAGCTTGTCGGCTCTCGCTGAAGCTTTCTTT,CASSLSALAEAFF
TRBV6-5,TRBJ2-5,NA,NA,TGTGCCAGCAGGAGGTTTTACCAAGAGACCCAGTACTTC,CASRRFYQETQYF
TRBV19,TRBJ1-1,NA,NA,TGTGCCAGTAGTGAGGAGGGGGGGATACCTTTCTTT,CASSEEGGIPFF
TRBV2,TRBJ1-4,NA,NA,TGTGCCAGCAGCCTGACTCCCGGCGGGGAAAAACTGTTTTTT,CASSLTPGGEKLFF
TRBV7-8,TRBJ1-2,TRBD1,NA,TGTGCCAGCAGCTTAGAGTCAGGGGGTAACTATGGCTACACCTTC,CASSLESGGNYGYTF
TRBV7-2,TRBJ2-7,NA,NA,TGTGCCAGCAGCAAGGACTATTTCCCCTACGAGCAGTACTTC,CASSKDYFPYEQYF
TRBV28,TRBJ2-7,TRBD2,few,TGTGCCAGCAACGGGGGGGCGACGTTCTACGAGCAGTACTTC,CASNGGATFYEQYF
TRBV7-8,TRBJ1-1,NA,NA,TGTGCCAGCAGCTTTAACCGGGACAACACTGAAGCTTTCTTT,CASSFNRDNTEAFF
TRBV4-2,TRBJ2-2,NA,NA,TGTGCCAGCAGAACCTCTCAGATTTACACCGGGGAGCTGTTTTTT,CASRTSQIYTGELFF
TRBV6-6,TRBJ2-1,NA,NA,TGTGCCGCAGGGACTGCAACGTACGGTGAGCAGTTCTTC,CAAGTATYGEQFF
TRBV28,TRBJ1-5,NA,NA,TGTGCCACCTTTGGACAGCGCCGGTCGCCCCAGCATTTT,CATFGQRRSPQHF
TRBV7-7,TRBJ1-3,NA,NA,TGTGCCAGCAGCCATCCCGGGCCCCACTCTGGAAACACCATATATTTT,CASSHPGPHSGNTIYF
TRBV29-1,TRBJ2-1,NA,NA,TGCAGCGTTGGGGGAGTTCTAAATGAGCAGTTCTTC,CSVGGVLNEQFF
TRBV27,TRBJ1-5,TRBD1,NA,TGTGCCAGCAGTCCTCGGACAGGGTGGCGGCCCCAGCATTTT,CASSPRTGWRPQHF
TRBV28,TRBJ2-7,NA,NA,TGTGCCAGCAGTTCCGTGGACGCTACCTACGAGCAGTACTTC,CASSSVDATYEQYF
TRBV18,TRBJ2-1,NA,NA,TGTGCCAGCTCACTGTCCAACTCATACAATGAGCAGTTCTTC,CASSLSNSYNEQFF
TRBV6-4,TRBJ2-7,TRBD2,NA,TGTGCCAACCAGCCGGGACTAGCGGGGACGGACCGGTACGAGCAGTACTTC,CANQPGLAGTDRYEQYF
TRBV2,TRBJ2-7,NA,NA,TGTGCCAGCTTTCAAGGGGCGGGTTACGAGCAGTACTTC,CASFQGAGYEQYF
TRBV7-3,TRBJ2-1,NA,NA,TGTGCCAGCAGCCCCCAGACAGGTTCATACAATGAGCAGTTCTTC,CASSPQTGSYNEQFF
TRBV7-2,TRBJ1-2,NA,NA,TGTGCCAGCAGCTTAGCGGCAGGTCCCTATGGCTACACCTTC,CASSLAAGPYGYTF
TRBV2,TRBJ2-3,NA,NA,TGTGCCAGCAGTGGGGGCACCACAGATACGCAGTATTTT,CASSGGTTDTQYF
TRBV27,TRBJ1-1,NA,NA,TGTGCCAGCAGTTTGTGGGCAGGCGACACTGAAGCTTTCTTT,CASSLWAGDTEAFF
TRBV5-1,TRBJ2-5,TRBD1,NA,TGCGCCAGCGGCCCTTGGACAGGGTCCGAGACCCAGTACTTC,CASGPWTGSETQYF
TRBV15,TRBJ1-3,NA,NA,TGTGCCACCAGCAGTGGGCGGTTCCCTGGAAACACCATATATTTT,CATSSGRFPGNTIYF
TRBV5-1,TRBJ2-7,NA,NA,TGCGCCAGCAGCTCAAGGGGACTCCCGGCCTACGAGCAGTACTTC,CASSSRGLPAYEQYF